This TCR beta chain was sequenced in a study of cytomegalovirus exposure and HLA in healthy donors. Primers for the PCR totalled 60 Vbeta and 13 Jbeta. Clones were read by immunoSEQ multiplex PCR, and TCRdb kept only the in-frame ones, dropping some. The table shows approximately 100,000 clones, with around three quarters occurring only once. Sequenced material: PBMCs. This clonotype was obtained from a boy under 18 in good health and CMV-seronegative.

The CDR3 protein is CASSSRFGTDYNEQFF. CDR3 coding DNA: TGTGCCAGCAGCTCTCGTTTTGGGACAGATTACAATGAGCAGTTCTTC. J is TRBJ2-1 and V is TRBV5-4, with 7 bases lining up with TRBD1. Germline V gene sequence: CDR1 SGHNT, CDR2 YYREEE (reference sequence). This CDR3 is built from 16 residues. The V gene end was trimmed by 3 bases and the J gene end by 4 bases; junction bases not matched to a gene: 10.